In this sample, the clone carrying this T cell receptor (beta chain) turned up many times. What it recognizes is unknown. This sample stems from a study of T cell repertoires in cytomegalovirus infection. About the study: Public TCR beta signatures were indicative of both CMV infection and a matching HLA type.

TCRdb reprocessed the reads with MiXCR, giving one entry per CDR3 protein. The sample comprises some 800,000 distinct CDR3 sequences, about 29% of which are singletons, and around 13% rests with the top ten. V was cut by 2 bases and J by 7 bases, with 12 bases left in between. In germline, CDR1 is MNHEY, CDR2 SVGAGI. The CDR3 contains 14 residues. The chain carries TRBV6-5 and TRBJ2-1, with D perhaps being TRBD1 or TRBD2 (5 bases each). Sequenced here: cultured CD8+ T cells from PBMCs, sampled from culture after CMV antigen stimulation. The clonotype originates from a human donor in good health (CMV status not recorded). Some clones in this sample may be carry-over from other donors' samples. The CDR3 region has the DNA TGTGCCAGCAGTTACCCCGGGACCGCGAATGAGCAGTTCTTC. It codes for CASSYPGTANEQFF.